This TCR beta chain derives from a study of T cell repertoires in cytomegalovirus infection. TCRdb called the reads again in MiXCR, with one record for every CDR3 protein. The sample has 35,000 or so distinct CDR3 sequences, over 50% seen once. V dropped 4 bases and J dropped 3 bases, with 18 bases sitting between them. Germline CDR1 and CDR2: MNHNY and SVGAGI (reference sequence). This CDR3 is built from 16 residues. This clonotype was picked up one time. What it binds is unknown. The receptor was derived from a human donor in good health (CMV status not recorded). Some clones in this sample may be carry-over from other donors' samples. The sequenced sample was CD8+ T cells from cultured PBMCs, obtained from culture after CMV antigen stimulation. The chain joins TRBV6-6 to TRBJ1-1, with D tentatively TRBD1 (5 bases). The CDR3 DNA follows: TGTGCCAGCAGTTCCCAGGGTCCGCCCGGTGACACTGAAGCTTTCTTT. Its protein is CASSSQGPPGDTEAFF.